One sample yielded the 17 T cell receptor beta chains listed below, sequenced in a study of blood T cell repertoires in COVID-19. The protocol was immunoSEQ multiplex PCR, while the TCRdb copy is restricted to in-frame clones and leaves out a portion. The sample carries almost 400,000 clones, more than 75% recorded once. The specimen sequenced was PBMCs or T cells enriched from blood (not recorded which). These receptors were collected from a woman in her twenties or thirties with acute COVID-19.

V and J are TRBV10-2 and TRBJ1-3; possibly TRBD1 for D (5 bases). V was clipped by 5 bases and J by 0 bases, with 8 bases between them. Germline CDR1 WSHSY, CDR2 SAAADI. This CDR3 has 14 amino acids. The CDR3 sequence is CASSLGGSGNTIYF. The DNA for the CDR3 is TGCGCCAGCAGTTTGGGGGGCTCTGGAAACACCATATATTTT.

The chain couples TRBV5-5 to TRBJ2-4; no definite D call. Trimming left V 1 base short and J 7 bases short, with 12 bases between. Germline assignment: CDR1 SGHKS and CDR2 YYEKEE (reference sequence). The CDR3 loop spans 14 amino acids. CDR3 nucleotide sequence: TGTGCCAGCAGCTTGTCTGTCATAGTCAACATTCAGTACTTC. Encoded protein: CASSLSVIVNIQYF.

The chain uses TRBV6-2 or TRBV6-3 and TRBJ2-7; 10 positions agree with TRBD2. The germline CDR1 and CDR2 sequences are MNHEY and SVGEGT. This CDR3 has 15 amino acids. Germline trimming cut 4 bases from V and 4 bases from J; bases unmatched to any gene: 7. CDR3 residues: CASSSLLAGLYEQYF. The CDR3 coding sequence is TGTGCCAGCAGTTCCCTACTAGCGGGGTTATACGAGCAGTACTTC.

This sequence joins TRBV12-5 and TRBJ1-1; possible D gene TRBD1, 5 bases. The CDR3 spans 12 residues. Germline CDR1 LGHNT, CDR2 FRNRAP. The germline V and J ends were trimmed by 6 bases and 4 bases, with 9 bases remaining between them. The CDR3 DNA reads as TGTGCTAGTGGGGTGGGGGGCACTGAAGCTTTCTTT. This codes for CASGVGGTEAFF.

J is TRBJ1-1 and V is TRBV12-3 or TRBV12-4; no clear D. This CDR3 comprises 12 residues. V lost 3 bases to trimming and J lost 4 bases, with 6 bases between them. This CDR3 reads CASSLYSTEAFF. CDR3 nucleotide sequence: TGTGCCAGCAGTTTGTATAGCACTGAAGCTTTCTTT.

This clone was detected only a few times. This chain connects TRBV7-3 to TRBJ2-2; D may be TRBD1 (7 bases). Trimming took 2 bases from V and 10 from J, leaving 11 bases between them. Per the germline V gene, CDR1 is SGHTA and CDR2 is FQGTGA. CDR3 length equals 13 residues. The CDR3 DNA reads TGTGCCAGCAGCTTACAGGGGGGACTGGAGCTGTTTTTT. Amino acid sequence: CASSLQGGLELFF.

A note on this clone: The same CDR3 also results from other DNA sequences found in this sample. This sequence joins TRBV5-1 and TRBJ1-3; 8 nucleotides match TRBD1. Unmatched junction bases numbered 3, after V lost 4 bases and J lost 3 bases. The length of the CDR3 is 14 residues. Germline V CDR1 and CDR2: SGHRS, YFSETQ. The DNA of the CDR3 is TGCGCCAGCAGCGGTGGGACAGGTGGAAACACCATATATTTT. Amino acid sequence: CASSGGTGGNTIYF.

J is TRBJ1-6 and V is TRBV5-1; perhaps TRBD1 as D (6 bases). The CDR3 loop spans 14 amino acids. Looked up from germline, CDR1 is SGHRS and CDR2 is YFSETQ. Trimming shortened V by 4 bases and J by 4 bases, and 9 bases separated the two germline ends. CDR3 residues: CASSNRDYNSPLHF. CDR3 nucleotide sequence: TGCGCCAGCAGCAACAGGGATTATAATTCACCCCTCCACTTT.

In this sample, this clone turned up once. The rearrangement links TRBV7-6 to TRBJ1-2; D not certain. This CDR3 is 14 amino acids long. V was cut by 4 bases and J by 4 bases, with 13 bases left in between. The germline V gene encodes CDR1 SGHVS and CDR2 FNYEAQ. The CDR3 sequence is CASSSRPGFYGYTF. CDR3 DNA sequence: TGTGCCAGCAGCTCCCGACCGGGGTTCTATGGCTACACCTTC.

V gene TRBV6-5 combines with J gene TRBJ2-4; TRBD1 aligns across 7 bases. This CDR3 is 15 amino acids long. Unmatched junction bases numbered 7, after V lost 8 bases and J lost 0 bases. Germline V lookup: CDR1 MNHEY, CDR2 SVGAGI. DNA of the CDR3: TGTGCCAGCGGGTCAGGGGGATTAGCCAAAAACATTCAGTACTTC. Amino acids: CASGSGGLAKNIQYF.

The chain couples TRBV20-1 to TRBJ1-4; D gene uncertain. Germline loops: CDR1 DFQATT, CDR2 SNEGSKA (reference sequence). This CDR3 is built from 10 residues. V shed 6 bases and J shed 8 bases, with 7 bases lying between them. The CDR3: CSAESEKLFF. As DNA, the CDR3 is TGCAGTGCGGAGAGCGAAAAACTGTTTTTT.

This chain links TRBV11-2 with TRBJ1-5; D remains ambiguous. Germline-derived CDR1 and CDR2 are SGHAT and FQNNGV. This CDR3 is built from 12 residues. Trimming removed 5 bases at V and 7 bases at J, with 9 bases between. CDR3 in amino acids: CASSQGGQPQHF. Written as DNA, the CDR3 is TGTGCCAGCAGCCAAGGAGGGCAGCCCCAGCATTTT.

The chain combines TRBV2 with TRBJ2-1; TRBD1 matches 8 bases. Germline values: CDR1 SNHLY, CDR2 FYNNEI. The V segment lost 8 bases and the J segment 0 bases; nucleotides outside the gene matches: 3. The CDR3 loop spans 14 amino acids. The CDR3 nucleotides read TGTGCCAGCCGACAGGGGAGCTCCTACAATGAGCAGTTCTTC. It yields the protein CASRQGSSYNEQFF.

The chain combines TRBV21-1 with TRBJ2-2; the D call in the table, TRBD1, was not verified against the DNA. TRBV21-1 is an annotated pseudogene. The CDR3 length is 16 residues. This CDR3 reads CASSHPGTGDTGELFF. Here the CDR3 DNA reads TGTGCCAGCAGCCACCCCGGGACAGGGGACACCGGGGAGCTGTTTTTT.

The rearrangement links TRBV20-1 to TRBJ1-1; 8 bases agree with TRBD1. This CDR3 spans 12 amino acids. Per germline, CDR1 DFQATT and CDR2 SNEGSKA (reference sequence). The trim removed 3 bases at V and 4 bases at J, leaving 1 base unmatched. The CDR3 sequence: CSASGQGTEAFF. In DNA form, the CDR3 reads TGCAGTGCTAGTGGACAGGGCACTGAAGCTTTCTTT.

The rearrangement links TRBV6-1 to TRBJ2-2; D is possibly TRBD1 (6 bases). The CDR3 sequence is 15 residues long. The germline V gene has CDR1 MNHNS and CDR2 SASEGT. Trimming removed 3 bases at V and 4 bases at J, with 12 bases between. The CDR3 loop is CASSDVWGRTGELFF. As DNA, the CDR3 is TGTGCCAGCAGTGATGTCTGGGGGCGCACCGGGGAGCTGTTTTTT.

The chain has TRBV10-3 and TRBJ2-1; no firm D call. Germline V gene data show CDR1 as ENHRY and CDR2 as SYGVKD. Trimming removed 0 bases at V and 9 bases at J, with 9 bases between. CDR3 length equals 13 residues. CDR3 coding DNA: TGTGCCATCAGTGAGTCCAGCGACGGTGAGCAGTTCTTC. Translating gives CAISESSDGEQFF.